This T cell receptor beta chain was obtained from a study of cytomegalovirus exposure and HLA in healthy donors. Study-level information: One earlier analysis, a look at approximately 190 million T cells, found around 110 million unique TCR beta sequences. Overall study findings and caveats: Indistinguishable V segments, including TRBV6-2 and TRBV6-3, were excluded. Using a false discovery rate of 0.05, a later analysis showed that 15,000 to 20,000 TCR beta sequences were associated with HLA alleles.

Use of 60 Vbeta and 13 Jbeta primers characterized the PCR. Method: immunoSEQ multiplex PCR; TCRdb's copy keeps in-frame clones and lacks some. Among around 200,000 clones listed, roughly 91% were seen once. In the case of this clone: Antigen: not known.

Germline V gene sequence: CDR1 KGHSH, CDR2 LQKENI. This CDR3 has 13 amino acids. V shed 6 bases and J shed 2 bases, with 10 bases lying between them. Sequences were obtained from PBMCs. The clonotype was recovered from a woman younger than 35 in good health and CMV-seronegative. The rearrangement links TRBV18 to TRBJ2-5; weak D call: TRBD2 (6 bases). CDR3 bases: TGTGCCAGCTCCGGGGGAATACAAGAGACCCAGTACTTC. Translated: CASSGGIQETQYF.